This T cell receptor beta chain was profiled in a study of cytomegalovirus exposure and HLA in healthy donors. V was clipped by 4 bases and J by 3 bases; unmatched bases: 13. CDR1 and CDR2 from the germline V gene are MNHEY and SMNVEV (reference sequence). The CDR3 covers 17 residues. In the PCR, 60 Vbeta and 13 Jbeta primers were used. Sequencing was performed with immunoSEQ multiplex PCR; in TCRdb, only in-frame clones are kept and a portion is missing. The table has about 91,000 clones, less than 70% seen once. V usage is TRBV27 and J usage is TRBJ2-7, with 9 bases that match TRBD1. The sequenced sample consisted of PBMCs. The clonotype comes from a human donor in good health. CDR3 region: CASSSLVGTGIRYEQYF. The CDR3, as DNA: TGTGCCAGCAGTTCACTAGTAGGGACAGGGATCCGCTACGAGCAGTACTTC.